What follows are 23 T cell receptor beta chains derived from one specimen sequenced in a study of blood T cell repertoires in COVID-19. Here immunoSEQ multiplex PCR was the method, and the copy in TCRdb shows in-frame clones only, minus some. The sample consists of 400,000 or so clones, approximately 90% of them appearing once. The sample was peripheral blood. These receptors originate from a man aged 18 to 30 with COVID-19, enrolled during active disease.

The chain's CDR3 is CASSPAGTPDTQYF. Written as DNA, the CDR3 is TGTGCCAGCAGCCCAGCGGGGACCCCAGATACGCAGTATTTT. The chain combines TRBV13 with TRBJ2-3; 7 nucleotides align to TRBD2. The V and J ends lost 5 bases and 4 bases, in that order; junction bases with no gene match: 6. The CDR3 contains 14 residues. Looked up from germline, CDR1 is PRHDT and CDR2 is FYEKMQ (reference sequence).

The rearrangement joins TRBV2 to TRBJ1-2, with no clear D. The CDR3 extends over 12 amino acids. Germline V lookup: CDR1 SNHLY, CDR2 FYNNEI. The germline V and J ends were trimmed by 6 bases and 1 base, with 6 bases remaining between them. CDR3 sequence reads: CASRAVNYGYTF. In DNA form, the CDR3 reads TGTGCCAGCAGGGCAGTTAACTATGGCTACACCTTC. Looking up the rest from reference TRBV2 and TRBJ1-2 gives the full variable domain: EPEVTQTPSHQVTQMGQEVILRCVPISNHLYFYWYRQILGQKVEFLVSFYNNEISEKSEIFDDQFSVERPDGSNFTLKIRSTKLEDSAMYFCASRAVNYGYTFGSGTRLTVV.

The chain employs TRBV15 and TRBJ1-1; D not resolved. The CDR3 totals 14 residues. Trimming stripped 0 bases from V and 4 bases from J, with 9 bases between. Germline V gene sequence: CDR1 LNHNV, CDR2 YYDKDF (reference sequence). CDR3 loop: CATSRDRMATEAFF. CDR3 DNA sequence: TGTGCCACCAGCAGAGACAGGATGGCCACTGAAGCTTTCTTT.

This chain links TRBV10-3 with TRBJ1-2; possibly TRBD1 for D (6 bases). From germline, CDR1 is ENHRY and CDR2 SYGVKD. The CDR3 is made up of 13 amino acids. V was clipped by 2 bases and J by 6 bases, with 10 bases between them. CDR3 sequence reads: CAISETGSDGYTF. CDR3 nucleotides: TGTGCCATCAGTGAGACAGGGTCTGATGGCTACACCTTC.

The chain combines TRBV7-9 with TRBJ2-6, with D unresolved. The CDR3 has 13 amino acids. The germline gives CDR1 SEHNR, CDR2 FQNEAQ (reference sequence). Trimming shortened V by 8 bases and J by 0 bases, and 5 bases separated the two germline ends. For the CDR3, the DNA is TGTGCCAGCGCCTACTCTGGGGCCAACGTCCTGACTTTC. Protein: CASAYSGANVLTF.

The chain has TRBV29-1 and TRBJ2-5; D is unclear. V lost 6 bases, J lost 4 bases, and 15 bases lay in between. From germline, CDR1 is SQVTM and CDR2 ANQGSEA. This CDR3 is 13 amino acids long. The CDR3 protein is CSVRTYTGETQYF. The CDR3 DNA reads as TGCAGCGTAAGAACTTATACGGGAGAGACCCAGTACTTC. Variable domain in full (rest from reference TRBV29-1 and TRBJ2-5): SAVISQKPSRDICQRGTSLTIQCQVDSQVTMMFWYRQQPGQSLTLIATANQGSEATYESGFVIDKFPISRPNLTFSTLTVSNMSPEDSSIYLCSVRTYTGETQYFGPGTRLLVL.

V usage is TRBV7-9 and J usage is TRBJ1-5, with D possibly being TRBD1 (5 bases). V dropped 1 base and J dropped 7 bases, with 14 bases sitting between them. The germline CDR1 and CDR2 sequences are SEHNR and FQNEAQ (reference sequence). CDR3 length: 15 residues. The CDR3 DNA sequence: TGTGCCAGCAGCTTAGACGGCCTGGGGGGACAGCCCCAGCATTTT. Amino acids: CASSLDGLGGQPQHF.

The chain has TRBV6-2 or TRBV6-3 and TRBJ1-6; 7 bases are shared with TRBD1. The CDR3 loop spans 14 amino acids. Germline CDR1 reads MNHEY; CDR2 reads SVGEGT. After removal of 5 bases from V and 5 bases from J, the junction contained 3 bases not matched to a gene. CDR3 protein: CASSPTGHNSPLHF. The DNA of the CDR3 is TGTGCCAGCAGTCCGACAGGGCATAATTCACCCCTCCACTTT.

The chain couples TRBV11-3 to TRBJ2-1, with D possibly matching TRBD2 (5 bases). This CDR3 spans 13 amino acids. With 1 base removed from V and 4 bases from J, the gap between germline ends came to 5 bases. Looked up from germline, CDR1 is SGHNT and CDR2 is YENEEA. CDR3 loop: CASSLGGYNEQFF. The CDR3 DNA follows: TGTGCCAGCAGCTTAGGAGGGTACAATGAGCAGTTCTTC.

The chain uses TRBV12-5 and TRBJ2-7; 9 bases agree with TRBD1. Germline CDR1 reads LGHNT; CDR2 reads FRNRAP. Trimming cost V 5 bases and J 7 bases; bases outside gene matches: 9. CDR3 length: 14 amino acids. In nucleotides, the CDR3 is TGTGCTAGTGGTCTCGGACAGGGGCTGGGTGAGCAGTACTTC. It is translated as CASGLGQGLGEQYF.

A few counts support this clone. The chain couples TRBV20-1 to TRBJ2-6; 10 positions agree with TRBD1. Losses at the gene ends were 3 bases for V and 0 bases for J; bases not matched to a gene: 14. CDR3 length equals 20 residues. Germline CDR1 and CDR2: DFQATT and SNEGSKA (reference sequence). This chain's CDR3 is CSASRRRQGAHNSGANVLTF. The CDR3 DNA reads as TGCAGTGCTAGTCGGAGGAGACAGGGGGCTCATAACTCTGGGGCCAACGTCCTGACTTTC.

V is TRBV5-6 and J is TRBJ2-5; TRBD1 agrees at 8 bases. Germline CDR1 and CDR2: SGHDT and YYEEEE. The CDR3 extends over 15 amino acids. J lost 3 bases, V lost 4 bases, and 8 bases had no gene match. CDR3 protein: CASSIRTGQEETQYF. CDR3 sequence (DNA): TGTGCCAGCAGCATTCGGACAGGGCAGGAAGAGACCCAGTACTTC.

The chain couples TRBV6-1 to TRBJ2-7; 7 bases fit TRBD2. Germline assignment: CDR1 MNHNS and CDR2 SASEGT. The length of the CDR3 is 15 residues. After removal of 2 bases from V and 2 bases from J, the junction contained 6 bases not matched to a gene. CDR3: CASSETVGGPYEQYF. CDR3 coding DNA: TGTGCCAGCAGTGAAACGGTGGGAGGGCCCTACGAGCAGTACTTC.

V usage is TRBV18 and J usage is TRBJ2-5, with 10 bases aligning to TRBD2. The CDR3 spans 17 residues. The germline V gene encodes CDR1 KGHSH and CDR2 LQKENI. V lost 3 bases to trimming and J lost 5 bases; unmatched junction nucleotides: 12. The CDR3 bases are TGTGCCAGCTCACCGTCAGTGGGACTAGCGAGGGGGGAGACCCAGTACTTC. This gives the protein CASSPSVGLARGETQYF. Full variable domain (outside the CDR3, taken from reference TRBV18 and TRBJ2-5): NAGVMQNPRHLVRRRGQEARLRCSPMKGHSHVYWYRQLPEEGLKFMVYLQKENIIDESGMPKERFSAEFPKEGPSILRIQQVVRGDSAAYFCASSPSVGLARGETQYFGPGTRLLVL.

This chain connects TRBV6-1 to TRBJ1-6; TRBD1 aligns across 8 bases. The CDR3 has 15 amino acids. Germline assignment: CDR1 MNHNS and CDR2 SASEGT. Trimming removed 2 bases from V and 9 bases from J; junction bases left unmatched: 6. The CDR3 protein is CASSERTGKTSPLHF. CDR3 nucleotide sequence: TGTGCCAGCAGTGAAAGGACAGGGAAAACTTCACCCCTCCACTTT.

The chain is built from TRBV27 and TRBJ1-1; weak D call: TRBD1 (6 bases). Per germline, CDR1 MNHEY and CDR2 SMNVEV (reference sequence). This CDR3 is 15 amino acids long. V was cut by 1 base and J by 0 bases, with 9 bases left in between. The CDR3 here is CASSLWGGLNTEAFF. DNA for the CDR3: TGTGCCAGCAGTTTATGGGGGGGGCTGAACACTGAAGCTTTCTTT.

The chain links TRBV18 to TRBJ1-2; 7 bases map to TRBD1. Losses at the gene ends were 0 bases for V and 8 bases for J; bases not matched to a gene: 6. Germline loops: CDR1 KGHSH, CDR2 LQKENI. The CDR3 covers 14 residues. Here the CDR3 reads CASSPPTGIAGYTF. The DNA for the CDR3 is TGTGCCAGCTCACCACCGACAGGGATTGCCGGCTACACCTTC.

V gene TRBV24-1 combines with J gene TRBJ2-1; 14 bases are shared with TRBD2. Germline V gene sequence: CDR1 KGHDR, CDR2 SFDVKD. Trimming at V came to 5 bases and at J to 3 bases, leaving 11 bases not matched to a gene. The CDR3 has 19 amino acids. The CDR3 sequence: CATSGALTSGRAIYNEQFF. The CDR3 bases are TGTGCCACCAGTGGCGCCCTGACTAGCGGGAGGGCCATCTACAATGAGCAGTTCTTC.

This chain uses TRBV5-6 with TRBJ1-2; tentatively, D is TRBD1 (5 bases). This CDR3 region has 14 residues. The V gene's germline CDR1 is SGHDT and CDR2 YYEEEE. Trimming removed 0 bases at V and 4 bases at J, with 10 bases between. CDR3 loop: CASSLAGIGYGYTF. The CDR3 DNA reads TGTGCCAGCAGCTTGGCAGGGATCGGCTATGGCTACACCTTC.

V gene TRBV5-8 combines with J gene TRBJ1-1, with 10 nucleotides matching TRBD1. The germline V gene encodes CDR1 SGHTS and CDR2 YDEGEE. The CDR3 extends over 13 amino acids. With 5 bases clipped from V and 4 bases from J, the junction kept 2 bases outside the gene matches. CDR3 DNA sequence: TGTGCCAGCAGGCGGGACAGGGGCACTGAAGCTTTCTTT. Protein: CASRRDRGTEAFF.

This clone has only one observation. CDR3 residues: CASRDFQETQYF. The CDR3 nucleotides are TGTGCCAGTAGGGACTTCCAAGAGACCCAGTACTTC. This chain uses TRBV19 with TRBJ2-5; maybe TRBD2 (5 bases). CDR1 is LNHDA and CDR2 is SQIVND in the germline V gene (reference sequence). V shed 6 bases and J shed 1 base, with 6 bases lying between them. CDR3 length: 12 residues.

The rearrangement joins TRBV6-5 to TRBJ1-3, with a weak D call TRBD1 (5 bases). CDR1 and CDR2 (germline): MNHEY, SVGAGI. The CDR3 sequence is 14 residues long. The germline V and J ends were trimmed by 6 bases and 3 bases, with 12 bases remaining between them. The CDR3 reads CASRTKGHGNTIYF. The CDR3 coding sequence is TGTGCCAGCAGGACCAAGGGGCATGGAAACACCATATATTTT.

The chain couples TRBV6-5 to TRBJ2-3; 12 bases line up with TRBD2. The CDR3 consists of 14 residues. Germline-derived CDR1 and CDR2 are MNHEY and SVGAGI. V shed 9 bases, J shed 6 bases, and the junction held 7 bases outside the gene matches. For the CDR3, the DNA is TGTGCCAGTACTAGCGGGGGGAGGATGGATACGCAGTATTTT. This translates into CASTSGGRMDTQYF.